Each of the 2 T cell receptor beta chains below was sequenced from the same sample in a study of cytomegalovirus exposure and HLA in healthy donors. Primers: 60 Vbeta forward and 13 Jbeta reverse. Assay used: immunoSEQ multiplex PCR; TCRdb lists only in-frame clones, some missing. Of 120,000 or so clones in the sample, around 75% were seen once. Material: PBMCs. These receptors all stem from a woman aged 45-59 years in good health and CMV-seronegative.

The chain has TRBV27 and TRBJ1-6, with TRBD1 matching over 7 bases. Per germline, CDR1 MNHEY and CDR2 SMNVEV (reference sequence). J gave up 7 bases and V 4 bases, and 4 bases lay outside the gene matches. This CDR3 contains 14 residues. As DNA, the CDR3 is TGTGCCAGCAGTTGGAGACAGGGAAATTCACCCCTCCACTTT. Translating gives CASSWRQGNSPLHF.

CDR3 amino acids: CASSWGVTGEQYF. DNA for the CDR3: TGTGCCAGCAGTTGGGGGGTAACGGGCGAGCAGTACTTC. This sequence joins TRBV28 and TRBJ2-5; possible D gene TRBD2, 6 bases. The J call may be faulty, since TRBJ2-7 better matches the DNA end. The CDR3 covers 13 residues. Germline assignment: CDR1 MDHEN and CDR2 SYDVKM.